This TCR beta chain came from a study of CD8 T cells in ankylosing spondylitis. General study results and limits: With a CD8+ phenotype, disease-linked clones were relatively rare in peripheral blood. What seemed typical of ankylosing spondylitis blood was a TCR beta motif built from roughly eight highly homologous variants. In ankylosing spondylitis patients, matched synovial fluid reportedly showed significant enrichment of disease-linked clones. In the blood and synovial fluid of reactive arthritis, some motif variants had been previously reported.

This CDR3 comprises 13 residues. CDR1 and CDR2 (germline): MGHDK, SYGVNS. Trimming at V came to 6 bases and at J to 6 bases, leaving 1 base not matched to a gene. It was by quantitative 5'-RACE with molecular barcodes that TCR beta libraries were made. TCRdb independently ran MiXCR on the 5' RACE reads; one entry per CDR3 protein. This sample has more than 500,000 distinct CDR3 sequences, with less than 6% found just once. This clonotype was observed at least ten times. Antigen specificity is unknown. Sequences were obtained from blood, either unsorted or a sorted T cell fraction (not recorded which). The chain combines TRBV25-1 with TRBJ1-6, with 8 bases aligning to TRBD1. The clonotype comes from a male donor with ankylosing spondylitis. The CDR3 is CASRGQGNSPLHF. The DNA of the CDR3 is TGTGCCAGCAGAGGACAGGGTAATTCACCCCTCCACTTT.